This T cell receptor (beta chain) was sequenced in a study of cytomegalovirus exposure and HLA in healthy donors. Study-wide findings and caveats: Using the classifier, cytomegalovirus status was reportedly diagnosed with high specificity and sensitivity.

Generated by immunoSEQ multiplex PCR, the TCRdb table keeps only in-frame clones and is missing some. The sample records around 98,000 clones, roughly nine tenths being singletons. This clone was seen once. Antigen specificity is unknown. The CDR3 has 14 amino acids. CDR1 MNHEY and CDR2 SMNVEV come from the germline V gene (reference sequence). V lost 2 bases and J lost 4, with 9 bases in between. The source of this sequence is a man aged 18 to 35 in good health and CMV-seropositive. The chain carries TRBV27 and TRBJ1-3, with D perhaps TRBD1 (5 bases). The source material was PBMCs. The CDR3 sequence: CASSLRGNGNTIYF. CDR3 in DNA: TGTGCCAGCAGTTTACGGGGGAACGGAAACACCATATATTTT.